The T cell receptor (beta chain) described here comes from a study of cytomegalovirus exposure and HLA in healthy donors. This clone was seen only once. The antigen is undetermined. Data came from immunoSEQ multiplex PCR; TCRdb stores just in-frame clones and leaves some out. The table includes 100,000 to 120,000 clones, approximately 89% detected once. This CDR3 is built from 14 residues. The germline CDR1 and CDR2 sequences are LNHDA and SQIVND (reference sequence). Trimming took 8 bases from V and 7 from J, leaving 20 bases between them. Regarding the study as a whole: Investigators reported fewer than 200 TCR beta chains as tied to cytomegalovirus. The TCR clusters that emerged in the first cohort tended, a later analysis found, to co-occur in the 120 or so validation repertoires.

Sequenced material: PBMCs. The TCR sequence derives from a woman aged 18 to 35 in good health and CMV-seronegative. The chain is built from TRBV19 and TRBJ1-2, with D tentatively TRBD1 (5 bases). Here the CDR3 reads CASRAGINLGGYTF. The CDR3 nucleotides read TGTGCCAGTCGTGCAGGGATTAACCTCGGTGGCTACACCTTC. The full variable domain, in which reference TRBV19 and TRBJ1-2 provide the parts outside the CDR3, is DGGITQSPKYLFRKEGQNVTLSCEQNLNHDAMYWYRQDPGQGLRLIYYSQIVNDFQKGDIAEGYSVSREKKESFPLTVTSAQKNPTAFYLCASRAGINLGGYTFGSGTRLTVV.